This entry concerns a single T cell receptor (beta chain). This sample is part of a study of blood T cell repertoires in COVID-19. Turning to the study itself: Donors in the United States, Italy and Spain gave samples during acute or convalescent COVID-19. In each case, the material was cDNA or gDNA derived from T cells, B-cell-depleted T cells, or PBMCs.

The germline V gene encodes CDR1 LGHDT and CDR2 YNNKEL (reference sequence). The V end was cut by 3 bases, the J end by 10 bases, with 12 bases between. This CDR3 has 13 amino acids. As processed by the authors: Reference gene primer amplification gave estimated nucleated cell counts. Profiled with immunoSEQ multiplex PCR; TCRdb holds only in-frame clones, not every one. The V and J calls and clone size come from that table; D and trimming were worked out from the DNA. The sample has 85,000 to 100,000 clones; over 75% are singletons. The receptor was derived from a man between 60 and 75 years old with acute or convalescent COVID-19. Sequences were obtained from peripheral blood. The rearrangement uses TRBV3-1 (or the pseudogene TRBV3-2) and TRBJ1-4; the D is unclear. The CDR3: CASSQNLSGKLFF. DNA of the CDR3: TGTGCCAGCAGCCAGAATCTATCGGGAAAACTGTTTTTT.